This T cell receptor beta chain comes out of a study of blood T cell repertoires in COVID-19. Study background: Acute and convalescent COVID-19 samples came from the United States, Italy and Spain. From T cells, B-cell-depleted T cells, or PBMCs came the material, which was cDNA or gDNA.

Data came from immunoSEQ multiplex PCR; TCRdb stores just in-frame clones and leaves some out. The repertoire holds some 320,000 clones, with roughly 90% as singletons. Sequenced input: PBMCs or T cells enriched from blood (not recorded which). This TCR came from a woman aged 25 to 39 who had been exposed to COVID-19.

CDR3 DNA: TGTGCCAGCAGTGAATCTAACACCGGGGAGCTGTTTTTT. This sequence encodes CASSESNTGELFF. J is TRBJ2-2 and V is TRBV2, with D hard to call. Germline V gives CDR1 SNHLY, CDR2 FYNNEI. V was trimmed by 2 bases and J by 2 bases, leaving 3 bases between them. The CDR3 has 13 residues. The full variable domain, with the rest looked up from reference TRBV2 and TRBJ2-2, is EPEVTQTPSHQVTQMGQEVILRCVPISNHLYFYWYRQILGQKVEFLVSFYNNEISEKSEIFDDQFSVERPDGSNFTLKIRSTKLEDSAMYFCASSESNTGELFFGEGSRLTVL.